The present T cell receptor (beta chain) was sequenced within a study of blood T cell repertoires in COVID-19. As for the study in general: Samples of COVID-19 (acute and convalescent) were obtained from the United States, Italy and Spain.

CDR3 length equals 17 residues. CDR1 and CDR2 from the germline V gene are MRHNA and SNTAGT. V was pared by 0 bases and J by 2 bases, with 16 bases between. Original analysis: Nucleated cell number was recorded as an estimate derived from reference gene primer amplification. Repertoires were generated with immunoSEQ multiplex PCR, while TCRdb's copy carries only in-frame clones and drops some. V and J calls and clone size come straight from that table; D and trimming were deduced from the DNA. The data show tens of thousands of clones, approximately 96% seen once. The source material was peripheral blood. The chain recombines TRBV6-4 with TRBJ2-5; possibly TRBD2 for D (6 bases). The sequence was collected from a human donor with active COVID-19. The donor label of this sample is uncertain. The DNA of the CDR3 is TGTGCCAGCAGTGACTCCGGGATAGCGGCCAGACAAGAGACCCAGTACTTC. It yields the protein CASSDSGIAARQETQYF.